Each of the 18 T cell receptor beta chains below was sequenced from the same sample in a study of beta chain features in type 1 diabetes. Expressed TCRB transcripts were sequenced, since all the RNA that had been isolated was reverse transcribed. TCRdb's copy holds only in-frame clones and misses some; the assay was immunoSEQ multiplex PCR. In the table there are approximately 150,000 clones, about 10% of which are singletons. Sample: naive CD4+ T cells from blood. The receptors were sampled from a young man in good health.

V gene TRBV11-2 combines with J gene TRBJ2-2; no clear D gene. Germline loops: CDR1 SGHAT, CDR2 FQNNGV. The germline V and J ends were trimmed by 6 bases and 7 bases, with 12 bases remaining between them. The length of the CDR3 is 13 residues. CDR3 region: CASSVIGGGELFF. In nucleotides, the CDR3 is TGTGCCAGCAGTGTAATCGGCGGCGGGGAGCTGTTTTTT. Full variable domain (missing parts from reference TRBV11-2 and TRBJ2-2): EAGVAQSPRYKIIEKRQSVAFWCNPISGHATLYWYQQILGQGPKLLIQFQNNGVVDDSQLPKDRFSAERLKGVDSTLKIQPAKLEDSAVYLCASSVIGGGELFFGEGSRLTVL.

This clone was picked up a small number of times. The CDR3 loop is CASSGGEKLFF. In nucleotides, the CDR3 is TGTGCCAGCTCCGGGGGTGAAAAACTGTTTTTT. The rearrangement links TRBV18 to TRBJ1-4; D may be TRBD1 (5 bases). V dropped 6 bases and J dropped 7 bases, with 6 bases sitting between them. The length of the CDR3 is 11 residues. Germline assignment: CDR1 KGHSH and CDR2 LQKENI.

The rearrangement links TRBV7-2 to TRBJ2-7; perhaps TRBD1 as D (6 bases). The CDR3 spans 15 residues. Germline assignment: CDR1 SGHTA and CDR2 FQGNSA. Trimming pared 0 bases from V and 4 bases from J, leaving 13 bases between. The CDR3 reads CASSLAPTGMYEQYF. For the CDR3, the DNA is TGTGCCAGCAGCTTAGCGCCCACAGGGATGTACGAGCAGTACTTC. Drawing the rest from reference TRBV7-2 and TRBJ2-7, the complete variable domain is GAGVSQSPSNKVTEKGKDVELRCDPISGHTALYWYRQSLGQGLEFLIYFQGNSAPDKSGLPSDRFSAERTGGSVSTLTIQRTQQEDSAVYLCASSLAPTGMYEQYFGPGTRLTVT.

The chain is built from TRBV29-1 and TRBJ2-2, with 8 bases fitting TRBD1. Germline CDR1 and CDR2: SQVTM and ANQGSEA. The CDR3 runs to 14 residues. V lost 6 bases to trimming and J lost 9 bases; unmatched junction nucleotides: 12. CDR3 nucleotide sequence: TGCAGCGTCCGAGACAGGGGTGAATTTAGGGAGCTGTTTTTT. Its translation: CSVRDRGEFRELFF.

The rearrangement joins TRBV7-2 to TRBJ2-5; D gene uncertain. V dropped 5 bases and J dropped 1 base, with 2 bases sitting between them. The CDR3 has 11 residues. The germline gives CDR1 SGHTA, CDR2 FQGNSA. CDR3 in amino acids: CASSLQETQYF. DNA of the CDR3: TGTGCCAGCAGCCTCCAAGAGACCCAGTACTTC.

The chain is built from TRBV7-9 and TRBJ2-1, with D hard to call. Trimming stripped 5 bases from V and 9 bases from J, with 11 bases between. Per germline, CDR1 SEHNR and CDR2 FQNEAQ (reference sequence). The CDR3 extends over 12 amino acids. CDR3 DNA: TGTGCCAGCAGCCCGGTGCCTTTTGAGCAGTTCTTC. Protein: CASSPVPFEQFF.

This clone was recorded a few times. This chain connects TRBV4-1 to TRBJ2-2; D gene uncertain. The CDR3 spans 15 residues. Trimming shortened V by 1 base and J by 4 bases, and 10 bases separated the two germline ends. From germline, CDR1 is MGHRA and CDR2 YSYEKL. The CDR3 loop reads CASSQVQTGTGELFF. The CDR3 DNA is TGCGCCAGCAGCCAAGTACAAACGGGCACCGGGGAGCTGTTTTTT.

The chain carries TRBV19 and TRBJ1-5; 7 bases align to TRBD1. Trimming at V came to 4 bases and at J to 3 bases, leaving 9 bases not matched to a gene. Germline CDR1 is LNHDA and CDR2 is SQIVND (reference sequence). The CDR3 is 16 residues long. The CDR3, as DNA: TGTGCCAGTAGTACTCTCCAAGACAGGGCCAATCAGCCCCAGCATTTT. It codes for CASSTLQDRANQPQHF.

This clone has a handful of counts. This specimen includes other DNA sequences encoding the same CDR3. J is TRBJ1-2 and V is TRBV18, with TRBD1 matching over 8 bases. Germline loops: CDR1 KGHSH, CDR2 LQKENI. The CDR3 sequence is 14 residues long. V lost 3 bases and J lost 2; bases outside the gene matches: 2. The CDR3 DNA reads as TGTGCCAGCTCACCGGGACAGGCCAACTATGGCTACACCTTC. It translates to CASSPGQANYGYTF.

This clone was counted only a few times. In nucleotides, the CDR3 is TGTGCCAGCAGCTTAAGTAGCTACGAGCAGTACTTC. Amino acid sequence: CASSLSSYEQYF. The chain couples TRBV7-8 to TRBJ2-7; D call uncertain. The length of the CDR3 is 12 residues. Germline V gives CDR1 SGHVS, CDR2 FQNEAQ. Trimming took 2 bases from V and 3 from J, leaving 5 bases between them. The whole variable domain, remainder taken from reference TRBV7-8 and TRBJ2-7, is GAGVSQSPRYKVAKRGQDVALRCDPISGHVSLFWYQQALGQGPEFLTYFQNEAQLDKSGLPSDRFFAERPEGSVSTLKIQRTQQEDSAVYLCASSLSSYEQYFGPGTRLTVT.

This clone came up a few times. This chain links TRBV5-1 with TRBJ1-1, with 7 nucleotides matching TRBD1. The junction had 6 bases not matched to a gene; V was cut back by 2 bases and J by 8 bases. This CDR3 has 13 amino acids. The germline gives CDR1 SGHRS, CDR2 YFSETQ. CDR3 nucleotides: TGCGCCAGCAGCTTTAGTACACAGGGGGAAGCTTTCTTT. This sequence encodes CASSFSTQGEAFF.

In its sample, this clone was seen a few times. This rearrangement joins TRBV5-1 to TRBJ2-7; 7 positions agree with TRBD1. The CDR3 totals 14 residues. The trim removed 4 bases at V and 2 bases at J, leaving 6 bases unmatched. From germline, CDR1 is SGHRS and CDR2 YFSETQ. CDR3 DNA sequence: TGCGCCAGCAGCCTAGGGACAGCCACCTACGAGCAGTACTTC. Its translation is CASSLGTATYEQYF.

This clone was detected a few times. The J gene is TRBJ2-7, the V gene TRBV6-6, with D possibly matching TRBD1 (5 bases). Germline assignment: CDR1 MNHNY and CDR2 SVGAGI (reference sequence). The CDR3 sequence is 14 residues long. V dropped 0 bases and J dropped 5 bases, with 11 bases sitting between them. CDR3 amino acids: CASSYSGQGNEQYF. The CDR3 nucleotides read TGTGCCAGCAGTTACTCAGGGCAGGGCAACGAGCAGTACTTC.

There are a few counts of this clone. The rearrangement uses TRBV7-2 and TRBJ2-5; TRBD2 might be the D (5 bases). Trimming removed 0 bases from V and 5 bases from J, with 7 bases in between. The germline CDR1 and CDR2 sequences are SGHTA and FQGNSA. The CDR3 runs 13 residues. Here the CDR3 DNA reads TGTGCCAGCAGCTTAGCGGGGAGCGAGACCCAGTACTTC. Translation gives CASSLAGSETQYF.

This clone was counted a few times. The chain combines TRBV19 with TRBJ2-3; TRBD2 is a possible D gene (7 bases). Trimming pared 7 bases from V and 4 bases from J, leaving 12 bases between. This CDR3 contains 13 residues. Germline CDR1 LNHDA, CDR2 SQIVND (reference sequence). Written as DNA, the CDR3 is TGTGCCAGTAATCGGGGGGCTCCAGATACGCAGTATTTT. Residues: CASNRGAPDTQYF.

This clone has more than one count but fewer than ten. This same CDR3 is encoded by further DNA sequences in the sample. The chain links TRBV9 to TRBJ2-5; 11 bases are a match to TRBD1. Trimming cost V 2 bases and J 2 bases; bases outside gene matches: 5. Germline CDR1 reads SGDLS; CDR2 reads YYNGEE. This CDR3 region has 16 residues. The CDR3 loop is CASSVGQGVVQETQYF. For the CDR3, the DNA is TGTGCCAGCAGCGTGGGACAGGGGGTAGTACAAGAGACCCAGTACTTC. The entire variable domain, with the rest obtained from reference TRBV9 and TRBJ2-5, is as follows: DSGVTQTPKHLITATGQRVTLRCSPRSGDLSVYWYQQSLDQGLQFLIQYYNGEERAKGNILERFSAQQFPDLHSELNLSSLELGDSALYFCASSVGQGVVQETQYFGPGTRLLVL.

This clone was counted a few times. This sequence joins TRBV5-4 and TRBJ1-1, with a possible D match to TRBD1 (5 bases). This CDR3 has 16 amino acids. Trimming left V 4 bases short and J 0 bases short, with 16 bases between. Germline lookup yields CDR1 SGHNT and CDR2 YYREEE (reference sequence). The CDR3 is CASSPHSETVNTEAFF. CDR3 DNA: TGTGCCAGCAGCCCTCACTCGGAGACAGTGAACACTGAAGCTTTCTTT.

The chain recombines TRBV7-9 with TRBJ2-5; D gene uncertain. Trimming cost V 2 bases and J 2 bases, with 9 bases left between them. This CDR3 is 14 amino acids long. CDR1 SEHNR and CDR2 FQNEAQ come from the germline V gene (reference sequence). The CDR3 coding sequence is TGTGCCAGCAGCTTACTCACAGAACAAGAGACCCAGTACTTC. It is translated as CASSLLTEQETQYF.